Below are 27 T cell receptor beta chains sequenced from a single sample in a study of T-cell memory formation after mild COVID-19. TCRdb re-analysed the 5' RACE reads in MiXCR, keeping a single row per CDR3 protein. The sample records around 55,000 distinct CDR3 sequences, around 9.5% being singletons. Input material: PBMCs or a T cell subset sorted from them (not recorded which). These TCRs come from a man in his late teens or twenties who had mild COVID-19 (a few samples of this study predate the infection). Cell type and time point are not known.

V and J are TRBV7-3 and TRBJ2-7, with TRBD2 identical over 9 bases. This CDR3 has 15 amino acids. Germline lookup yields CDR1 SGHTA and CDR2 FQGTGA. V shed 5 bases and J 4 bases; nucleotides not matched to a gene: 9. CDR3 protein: CASSPSRTSVYEQYF. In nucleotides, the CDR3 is TGTGCCAGCAGCCCCTCCCGGACTAGCGTATACGAGCAGTACTTC.

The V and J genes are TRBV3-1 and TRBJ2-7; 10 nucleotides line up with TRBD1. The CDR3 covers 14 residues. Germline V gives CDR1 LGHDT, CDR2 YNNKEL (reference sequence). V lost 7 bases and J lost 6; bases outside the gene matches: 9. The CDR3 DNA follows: TGTGCCAGCACATCCGGGACAGGGGTAAGCGAGCAGTACTTC. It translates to CASTSGTGVSEQYF.

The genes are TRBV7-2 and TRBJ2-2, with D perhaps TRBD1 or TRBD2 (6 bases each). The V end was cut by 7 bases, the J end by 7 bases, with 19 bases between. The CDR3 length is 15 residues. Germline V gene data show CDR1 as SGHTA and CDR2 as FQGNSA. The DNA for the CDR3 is TGTGCCAGCACCCCCAGTAGGGGGGTCGGCGGGGAGCTGTTTTTT. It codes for CASTPSRGVGGELFF. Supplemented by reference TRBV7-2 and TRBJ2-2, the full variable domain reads GAGVSQSPSNKVTEKGKDVELRCDPISGHTALYWYRQSLGQGLEFLIYFQGNSAPDKSGLPSDRFSAERTGGSVSTLTIQRTQQEDSAVYLCASTPSRGVGGELFFGEGSRLTVL.

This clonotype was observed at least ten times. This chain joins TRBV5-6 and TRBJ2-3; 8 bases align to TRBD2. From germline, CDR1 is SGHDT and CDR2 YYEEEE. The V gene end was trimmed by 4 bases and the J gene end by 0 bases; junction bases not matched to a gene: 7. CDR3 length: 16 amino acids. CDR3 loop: CASSPGLDSSTDTQYF. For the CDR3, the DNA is TGTGCCAGCAGCCCGGGACTAGACTCTAGCACAGATACGCAGTATTTT.

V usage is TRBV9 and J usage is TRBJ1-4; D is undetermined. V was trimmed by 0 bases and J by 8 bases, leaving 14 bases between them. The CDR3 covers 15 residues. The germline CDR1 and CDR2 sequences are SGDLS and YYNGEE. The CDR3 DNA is TGTGCCAGCAGCGTAGGAACGGGGTCGCGGGAAAAACTGTTTTTT. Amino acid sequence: CASSVGTGSREKLFF. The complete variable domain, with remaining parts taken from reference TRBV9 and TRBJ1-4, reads DSGVTQTPKHLITATGQRVTLRCSPRSGDLSVYWYQQSLDQGLQFLIQYYNGEERAKGNILERFSAQQFPDLHSELNLSSLELGDSALYFCASSVGTGSREKLFFGSGTQLSVL.

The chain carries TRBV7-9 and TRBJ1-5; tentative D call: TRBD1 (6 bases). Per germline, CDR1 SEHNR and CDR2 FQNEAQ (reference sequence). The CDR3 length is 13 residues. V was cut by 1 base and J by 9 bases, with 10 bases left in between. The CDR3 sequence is CASSLDQGRPQHF. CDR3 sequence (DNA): TGTGCCAGCAGCTTAGATCAGGGGCGGCCCCAGCATTTT.

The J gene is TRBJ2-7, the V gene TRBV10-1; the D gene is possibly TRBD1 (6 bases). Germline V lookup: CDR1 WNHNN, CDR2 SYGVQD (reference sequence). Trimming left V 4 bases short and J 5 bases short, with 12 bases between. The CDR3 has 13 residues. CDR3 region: CASSGSRGHEQYF. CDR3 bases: TGCGCCAGCAGTGGGAGCAGGGGCCACGAGCAGTACTTC.

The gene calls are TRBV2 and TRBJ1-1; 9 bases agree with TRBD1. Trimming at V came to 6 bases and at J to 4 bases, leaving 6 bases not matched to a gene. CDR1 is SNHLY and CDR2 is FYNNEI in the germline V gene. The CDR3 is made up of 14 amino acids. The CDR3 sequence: CASRLDRGLTEAFF. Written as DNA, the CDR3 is TGTGCCAGCAGGCTGGACAGGGGACTCACTGAAGCTTTCTTT.

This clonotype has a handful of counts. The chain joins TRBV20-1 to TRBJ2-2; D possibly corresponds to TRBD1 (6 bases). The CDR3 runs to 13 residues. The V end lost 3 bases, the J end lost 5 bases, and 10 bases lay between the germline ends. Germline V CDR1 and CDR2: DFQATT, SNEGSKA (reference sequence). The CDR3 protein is CSARGAGTGELFF. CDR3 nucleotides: TGCAGTGCTAGGGGGGCAGGGACCGGGGAGCTGTTTTTT.

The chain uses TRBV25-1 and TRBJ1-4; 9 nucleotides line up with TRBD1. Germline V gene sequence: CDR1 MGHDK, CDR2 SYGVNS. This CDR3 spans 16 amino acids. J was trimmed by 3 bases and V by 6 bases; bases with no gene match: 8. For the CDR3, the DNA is TGTGCCAGCAGGCACACAGGGGGCAAGGCTAATGAAAAACTGTTTTTT. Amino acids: CASRHTGGKANEKLFF.

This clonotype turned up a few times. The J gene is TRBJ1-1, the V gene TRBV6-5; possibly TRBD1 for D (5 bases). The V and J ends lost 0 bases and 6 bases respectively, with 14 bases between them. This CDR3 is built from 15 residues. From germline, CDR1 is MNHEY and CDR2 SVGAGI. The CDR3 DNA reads TGTGCCAGCAGTTACTCGGGGGGAGTCATCGCTGAAGCTTTCTTT. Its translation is CASSYSGGVIAEAFF.

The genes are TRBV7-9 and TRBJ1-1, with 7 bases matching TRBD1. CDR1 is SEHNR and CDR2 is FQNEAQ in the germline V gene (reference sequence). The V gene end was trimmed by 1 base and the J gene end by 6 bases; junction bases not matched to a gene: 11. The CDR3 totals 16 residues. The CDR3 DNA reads TGTGCCAGCAGCTTAGTAGTCGGCAGGGGGGACTCTGAAGCTTTCTTT. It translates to CASSLVVGRGDSEAFF.

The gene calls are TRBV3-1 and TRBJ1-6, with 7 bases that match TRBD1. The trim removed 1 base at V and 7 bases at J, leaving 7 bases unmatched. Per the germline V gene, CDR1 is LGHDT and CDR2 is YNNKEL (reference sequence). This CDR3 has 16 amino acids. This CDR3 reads CASSQGRTGANSPLHF. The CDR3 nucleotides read TGTGCCAGCAGCCAAGGCCGAACAGGGGCGAATTCACCCCTCCACTTT.

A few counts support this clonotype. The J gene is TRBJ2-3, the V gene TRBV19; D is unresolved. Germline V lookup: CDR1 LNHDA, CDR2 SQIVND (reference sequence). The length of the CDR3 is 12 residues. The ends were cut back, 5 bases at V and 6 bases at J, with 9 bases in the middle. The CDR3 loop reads CASSPQTDTQYF. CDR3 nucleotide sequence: TGTGCCAGTAGTCCACAGACCGATACGCAGTATTTT. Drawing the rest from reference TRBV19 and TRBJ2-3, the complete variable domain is DGGITQSPKYLFRKEGQNVTLSCEQNLNHDAMYWYRQDPGQGLRLIYYSQIVNDFQKGDIAEGYSVSREKKESFPLTVTSAQKNPTAFYLCASSPQTDTQYFGPGTRLTVL.

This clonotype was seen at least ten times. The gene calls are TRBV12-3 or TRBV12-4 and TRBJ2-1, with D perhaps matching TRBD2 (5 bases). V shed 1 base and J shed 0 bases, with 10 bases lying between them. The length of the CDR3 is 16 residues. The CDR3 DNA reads TGTGCCAGCAGTTTAGAAGGGAGCAGCTCCTACAATGAGCAGTTCTTC. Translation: CASSLEGSSSYNEQFF.

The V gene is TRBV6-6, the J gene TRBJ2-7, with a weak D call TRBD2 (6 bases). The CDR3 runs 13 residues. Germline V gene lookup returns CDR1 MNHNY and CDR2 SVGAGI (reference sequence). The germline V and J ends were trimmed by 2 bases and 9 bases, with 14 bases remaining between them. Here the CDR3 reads CASSYAGMKGQYV. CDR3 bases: TGTGCCAGCAGTTACGCGGGGATGAAAGGGCAGTACGTC.

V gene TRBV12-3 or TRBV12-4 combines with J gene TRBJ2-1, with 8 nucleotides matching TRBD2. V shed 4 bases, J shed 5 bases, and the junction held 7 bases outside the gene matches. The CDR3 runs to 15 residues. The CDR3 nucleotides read TGTGCCAGCAGTTCAAGAACTAGCGGAAACAATGAGCAGTTCTTC. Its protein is CASSSRTSGNNEQFF.

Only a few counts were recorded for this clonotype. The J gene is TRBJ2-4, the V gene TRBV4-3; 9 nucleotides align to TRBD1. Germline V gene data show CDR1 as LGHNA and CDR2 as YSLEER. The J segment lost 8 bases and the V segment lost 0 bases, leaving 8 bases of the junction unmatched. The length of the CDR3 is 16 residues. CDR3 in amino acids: CASSQDHRDRGDIQYF. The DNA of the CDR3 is TGCGCCAGCAGCCAAGATCACCGTGACAGGGGGGACATTCAGTACTTC.

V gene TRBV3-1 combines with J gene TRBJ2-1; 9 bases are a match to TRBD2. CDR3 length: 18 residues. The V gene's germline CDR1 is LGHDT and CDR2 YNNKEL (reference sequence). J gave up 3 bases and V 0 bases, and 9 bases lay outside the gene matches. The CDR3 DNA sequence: TGTGCCAGCAGCCAAGATCTCGGCCTAGCGGGGAGCTACAATGAGCAGTTCTTC. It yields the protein CASSQDLGLAGSYNEQFF.

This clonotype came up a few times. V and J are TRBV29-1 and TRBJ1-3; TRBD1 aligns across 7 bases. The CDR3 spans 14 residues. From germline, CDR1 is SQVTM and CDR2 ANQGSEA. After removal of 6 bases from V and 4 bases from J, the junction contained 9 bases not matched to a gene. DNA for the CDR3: TGCAGCGTCCCGGGACAGCTCGCAGGAAACACCATATATTTT. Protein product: CSVPGQLAGNTIYF.

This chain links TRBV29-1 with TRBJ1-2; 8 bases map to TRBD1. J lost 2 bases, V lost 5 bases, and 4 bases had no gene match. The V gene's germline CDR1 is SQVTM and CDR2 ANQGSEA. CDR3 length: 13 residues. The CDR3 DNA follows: TGCAGCGTTTGGACAGGGAGGAACTATGGCTACACCTTC. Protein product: CSVWTGRNYGYTF. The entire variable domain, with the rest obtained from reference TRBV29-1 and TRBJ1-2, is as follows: SAVISQKPSRDICQRGTSLTIQCQVDSQVTMMFWYRQQPGQSLTLIATANQGSEATYESGFVIDKFPISRPNLTFSTLTVSNMSPEDSSIYLCSVWTGRNYGYTFGSGTRLTVV.

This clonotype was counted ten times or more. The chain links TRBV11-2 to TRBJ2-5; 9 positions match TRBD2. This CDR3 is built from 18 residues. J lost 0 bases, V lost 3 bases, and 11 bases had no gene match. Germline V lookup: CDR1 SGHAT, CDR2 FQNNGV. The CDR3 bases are TGTGCCAGCAGCTTTTTCCACCCCAGCGGGGGGTACCAAGAGACCCAGTACTTC. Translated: CASSFFHPSGGYQETQYF.

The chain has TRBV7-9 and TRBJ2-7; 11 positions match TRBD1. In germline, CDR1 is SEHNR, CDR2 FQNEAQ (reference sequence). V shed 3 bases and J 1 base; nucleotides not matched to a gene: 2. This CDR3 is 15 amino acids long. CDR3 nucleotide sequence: TGTGCCAGCAGCTTGGGACAGGGGGTTTCCTACGAGCAGTACTTC. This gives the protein CASSLGQGVSYEQYF.

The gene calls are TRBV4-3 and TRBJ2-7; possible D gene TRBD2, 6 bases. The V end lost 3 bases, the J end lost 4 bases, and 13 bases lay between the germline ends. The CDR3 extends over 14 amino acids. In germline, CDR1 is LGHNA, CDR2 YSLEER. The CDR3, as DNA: TGCGCCAGCAGCCAGATTTTGGGGACTTACGAGCAGTACTTC. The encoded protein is CASSQILGTYEQYF.

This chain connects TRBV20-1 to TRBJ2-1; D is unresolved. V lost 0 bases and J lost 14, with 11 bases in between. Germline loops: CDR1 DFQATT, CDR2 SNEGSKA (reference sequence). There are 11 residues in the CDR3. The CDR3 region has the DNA TGCAGTGCTAGAGAACTGCAGTCTAAGTTCTTC. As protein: CSARELQSKFF.

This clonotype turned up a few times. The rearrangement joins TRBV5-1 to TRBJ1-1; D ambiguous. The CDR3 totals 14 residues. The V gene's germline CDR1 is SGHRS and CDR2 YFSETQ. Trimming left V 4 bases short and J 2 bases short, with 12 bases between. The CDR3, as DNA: TGCGCCAGCAGCCCCCTGGCCCCCAACACTGAAGCTTTCTTT. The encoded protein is CASSPLAPNTEAFF.

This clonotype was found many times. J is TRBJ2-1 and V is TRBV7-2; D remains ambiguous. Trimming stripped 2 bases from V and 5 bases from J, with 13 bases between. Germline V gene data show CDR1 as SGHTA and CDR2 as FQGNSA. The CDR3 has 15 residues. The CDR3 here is CASSLRPDGNNEQFF. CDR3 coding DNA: TGTGCCAGCAGCTTACGTCCCGACGGAAACAATGAGCAGTTCTTC.